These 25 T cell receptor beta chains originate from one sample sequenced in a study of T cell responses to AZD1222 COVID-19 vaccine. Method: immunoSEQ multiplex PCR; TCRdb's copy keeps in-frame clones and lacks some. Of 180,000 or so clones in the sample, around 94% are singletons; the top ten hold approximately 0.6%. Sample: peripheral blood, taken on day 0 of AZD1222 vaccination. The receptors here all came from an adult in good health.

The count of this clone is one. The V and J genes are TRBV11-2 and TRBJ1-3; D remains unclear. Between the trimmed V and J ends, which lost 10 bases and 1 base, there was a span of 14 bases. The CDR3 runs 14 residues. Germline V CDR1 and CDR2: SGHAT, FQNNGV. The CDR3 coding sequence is TGTGCCACCTACAGAATGGGATCTGGAAACACCATATATTTT. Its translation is CATYRMGSGNTIYF.

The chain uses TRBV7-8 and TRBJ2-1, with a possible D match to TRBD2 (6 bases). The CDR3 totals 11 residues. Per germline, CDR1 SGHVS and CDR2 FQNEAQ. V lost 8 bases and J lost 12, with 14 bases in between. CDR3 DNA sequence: TGTGCCAGCTCTAGCGTGTATGGGCAGTTCTTC. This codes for CASSSVYGQFF.

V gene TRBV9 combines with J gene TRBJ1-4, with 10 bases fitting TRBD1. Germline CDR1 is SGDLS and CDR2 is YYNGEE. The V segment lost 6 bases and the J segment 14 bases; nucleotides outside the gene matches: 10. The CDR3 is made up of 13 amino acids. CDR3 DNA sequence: TGTGCCAGCACCCGGGACAGGGGAGAACGGCTGTTTTTT. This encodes CASTRDRGERLFF.

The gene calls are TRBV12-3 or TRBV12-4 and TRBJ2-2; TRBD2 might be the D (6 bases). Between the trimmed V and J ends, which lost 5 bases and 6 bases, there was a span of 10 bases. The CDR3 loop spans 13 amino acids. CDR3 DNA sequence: TGTGCCAGCAGTATGGGGGGAGCCGGGGAGCTGTTTTTT. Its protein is CASSMGGAGELFF.

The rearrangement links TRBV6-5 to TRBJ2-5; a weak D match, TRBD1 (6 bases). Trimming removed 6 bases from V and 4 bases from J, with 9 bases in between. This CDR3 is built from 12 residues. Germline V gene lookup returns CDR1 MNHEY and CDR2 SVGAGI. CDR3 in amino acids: CASRGHLETQYF. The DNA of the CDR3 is TGTGCCAGCAGGGGACACTTAGAGACCCAGTACTTC.

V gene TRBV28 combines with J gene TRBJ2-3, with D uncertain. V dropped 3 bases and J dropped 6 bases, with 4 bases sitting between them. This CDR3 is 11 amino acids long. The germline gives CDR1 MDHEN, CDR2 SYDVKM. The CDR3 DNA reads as TGTGCCAGCAGTTTGGAGGATACGCAGTATTTT. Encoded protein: CASSLEDTQYF.

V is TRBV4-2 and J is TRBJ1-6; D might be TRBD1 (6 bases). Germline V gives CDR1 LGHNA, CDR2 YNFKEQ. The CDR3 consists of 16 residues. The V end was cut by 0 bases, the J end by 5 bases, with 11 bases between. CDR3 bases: TGTGCCAGCAGCCAAGAGAGGAACAGGGATAATTCACCCCTCCACTTT. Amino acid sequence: CASSQERNRDNSPLHF.

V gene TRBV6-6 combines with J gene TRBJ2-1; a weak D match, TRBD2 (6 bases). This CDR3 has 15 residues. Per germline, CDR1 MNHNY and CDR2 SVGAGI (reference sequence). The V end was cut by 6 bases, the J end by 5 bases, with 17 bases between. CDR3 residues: CASREGPGLHNEQFF. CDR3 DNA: TGTGCCAGCAGGGAAGGACCGGGACTCCACAATGAGCAGTTCTTC.

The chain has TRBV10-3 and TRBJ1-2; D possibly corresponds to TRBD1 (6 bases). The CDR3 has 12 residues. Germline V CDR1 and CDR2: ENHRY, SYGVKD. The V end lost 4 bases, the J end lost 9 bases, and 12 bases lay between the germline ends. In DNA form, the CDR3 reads TGTGCCATCAGTGGAGGGGGGTCCCGCTACACCTTC. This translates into CAISGGGSRYTF.

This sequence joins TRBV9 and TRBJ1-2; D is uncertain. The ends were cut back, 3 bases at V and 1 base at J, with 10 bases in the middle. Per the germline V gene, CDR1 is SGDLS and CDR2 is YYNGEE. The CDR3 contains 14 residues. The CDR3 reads CASSASLFNYGYTF. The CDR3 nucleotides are TGTGCCAGCAGCGCTTCACTATTTAACTATGGCTACACCTTC. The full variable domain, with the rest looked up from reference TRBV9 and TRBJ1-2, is DSGVTQTPKHLITATGQRVTLRCSPRSGDLSVYWYQQSLDQGLQFLIQYYNGEERAKGNILERFSAQQFPDLHSELNLSSLELGDSALYFCASSASLFNYGYTFGSGTRLTVV.

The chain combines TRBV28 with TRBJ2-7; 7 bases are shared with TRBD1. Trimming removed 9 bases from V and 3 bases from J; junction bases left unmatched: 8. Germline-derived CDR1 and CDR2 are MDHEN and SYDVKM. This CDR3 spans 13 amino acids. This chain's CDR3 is CASRRGQLYEQYF. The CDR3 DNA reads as TGTGCCAGTCGCCGGGGACAGCTCTACGAGCAGTACTTC.

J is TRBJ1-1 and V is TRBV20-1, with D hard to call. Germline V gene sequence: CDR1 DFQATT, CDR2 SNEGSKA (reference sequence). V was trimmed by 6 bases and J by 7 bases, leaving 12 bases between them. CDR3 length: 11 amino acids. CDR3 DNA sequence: TGCAGTGCCATACGGTTGAGTGAAGCTTTCTTT. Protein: CSAIRLSEAFF.

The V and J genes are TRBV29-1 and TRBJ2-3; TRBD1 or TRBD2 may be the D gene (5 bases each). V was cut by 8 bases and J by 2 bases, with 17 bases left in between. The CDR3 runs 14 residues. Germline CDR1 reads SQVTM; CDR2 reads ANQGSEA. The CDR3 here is CSLQRGTYTDTQYF. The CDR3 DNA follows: TGCAGCCTTCAGAGAGGGACCTACACAGATACGCAGTATTTT.

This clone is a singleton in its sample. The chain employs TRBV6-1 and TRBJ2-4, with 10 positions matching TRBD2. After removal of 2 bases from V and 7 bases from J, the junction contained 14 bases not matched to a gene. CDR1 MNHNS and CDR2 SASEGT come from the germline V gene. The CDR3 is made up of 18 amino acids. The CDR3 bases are TGTGCCAGCAGTGAACGCGAGAGGGCTAGCGGGAGCCGGAACATTCAGTACTTC. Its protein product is CASSERERASGSRNIQYF.

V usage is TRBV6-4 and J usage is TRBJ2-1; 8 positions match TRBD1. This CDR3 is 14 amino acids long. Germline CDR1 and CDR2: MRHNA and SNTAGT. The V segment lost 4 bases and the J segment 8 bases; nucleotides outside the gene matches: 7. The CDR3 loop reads CASSAQGGAYEQFF. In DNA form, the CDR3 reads TGTGCCAGCAGTGCACAGGGGGGAGCCTATGAGCAGTTCTTC.

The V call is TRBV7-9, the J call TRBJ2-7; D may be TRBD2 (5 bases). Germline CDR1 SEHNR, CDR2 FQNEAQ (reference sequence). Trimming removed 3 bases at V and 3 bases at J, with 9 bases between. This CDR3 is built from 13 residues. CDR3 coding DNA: TGTGCCAGCAGCTTTTCGGGGTACTACGAGCAGTACTTC. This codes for CASSFSGYYEQYF.

The CDR3 spells CASSQSGVPDQPQHF. CDR3 DNA sequence: TGTGCCAGCAGCCAATCAGGGGTTCCCGATCAGCCCCAGCATTTT. The genes are TRBV7-9 and TRBJ1-5; possible D gene TRBD1, 6 bases. CDR3 length equals 15 residues. Trimming took off 5 bases at V and 5 bases at J, with 16 bases between the two ends. Germline CDR1 and CDR2: SEHNR and FQNEAQ (reference sequence). The full variable domain, its missing parts supplied by reference TRBV7-9 and TRBJ1-5, is DTGVSQNPRHKITKRGQNVTFRCDPISEHNRLYWYRQTLGQGPEFLTYFQNEAQLEKSRLLSDRFSAERPKGSFSTLEIQRTEQGDSAMYLCASSQSGVPDQPQHFGDGTRLSIL.

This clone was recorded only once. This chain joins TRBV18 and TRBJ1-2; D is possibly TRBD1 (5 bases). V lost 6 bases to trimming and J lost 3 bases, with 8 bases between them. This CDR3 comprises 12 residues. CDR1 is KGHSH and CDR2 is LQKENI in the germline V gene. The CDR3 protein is CASSGTDYGYTF. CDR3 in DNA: TGTGCCAGCTCCGGGACGGACTATGGCTACACCTTC. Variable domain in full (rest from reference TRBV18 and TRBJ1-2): NAGVMQNPRHLVRRRGQEARLRCSPMKGHSHVYWYRQLPEEGLKFMVYLQKENIIDESGMPKERFSAEFPKEGPSILRIQQVVRGDSAAYFCASSGTDYGYTFGSGTRLTVV.

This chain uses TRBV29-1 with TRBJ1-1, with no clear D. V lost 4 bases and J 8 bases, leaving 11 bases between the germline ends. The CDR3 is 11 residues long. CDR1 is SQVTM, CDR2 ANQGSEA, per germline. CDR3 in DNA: TGCAGCGTTGTACGGATGTGGGAAGCTTTCTTT. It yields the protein CSVVRMWEAFF.

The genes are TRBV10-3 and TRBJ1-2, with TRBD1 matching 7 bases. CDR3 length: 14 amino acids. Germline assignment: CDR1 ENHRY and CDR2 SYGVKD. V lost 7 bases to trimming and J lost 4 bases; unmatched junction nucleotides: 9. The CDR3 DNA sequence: TGTGCCATCACCGGGACAGACTCCGCCTATGGCTACACCTTC. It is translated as CAITGTDSAYGYTF.

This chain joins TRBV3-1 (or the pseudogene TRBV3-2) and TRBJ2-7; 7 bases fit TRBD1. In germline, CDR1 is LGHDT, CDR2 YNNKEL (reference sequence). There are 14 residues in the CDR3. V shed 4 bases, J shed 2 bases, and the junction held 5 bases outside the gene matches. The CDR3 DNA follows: TGTGCCAGCAGCCTCTCCGGACAGGCCTACGAGCAGTACTTC. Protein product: CASSLSGQAYEQYF.

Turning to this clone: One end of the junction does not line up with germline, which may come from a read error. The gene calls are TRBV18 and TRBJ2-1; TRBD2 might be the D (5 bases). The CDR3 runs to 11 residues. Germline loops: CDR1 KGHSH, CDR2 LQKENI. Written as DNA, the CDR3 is TGTGCCAGCTCAACACGGGGATCTTTGCTCTTC. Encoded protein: CASSTRGSLLF. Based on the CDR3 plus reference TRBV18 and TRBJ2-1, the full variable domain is NAGVMQNPRHLVRRRGQEARLRCSPMKGHSHVYWYRQLPEEGLKFMVYLQKENIIDESGMPKERFSAEFPKEGPSILRIQQVVRGDSAAYFCASSTRGSLLFGPGTRLTVL.

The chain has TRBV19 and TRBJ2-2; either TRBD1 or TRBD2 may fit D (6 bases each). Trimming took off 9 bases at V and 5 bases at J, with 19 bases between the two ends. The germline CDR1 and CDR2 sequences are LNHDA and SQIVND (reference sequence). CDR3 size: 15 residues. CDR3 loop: CASLAFGGGTGELFF. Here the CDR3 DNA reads TGTGCCAGCCTAGCGTTTGGAGGGGGTACCGGGGAGCTGTTTTTT.

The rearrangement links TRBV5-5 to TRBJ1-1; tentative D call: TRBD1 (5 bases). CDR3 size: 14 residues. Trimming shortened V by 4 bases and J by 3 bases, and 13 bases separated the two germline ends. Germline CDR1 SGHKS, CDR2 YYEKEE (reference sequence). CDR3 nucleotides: TGTGCCAGCAGCCGGGAAAACAGGTACACTGAAGCTTTCTTT. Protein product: CASSRENRYTEAFF.

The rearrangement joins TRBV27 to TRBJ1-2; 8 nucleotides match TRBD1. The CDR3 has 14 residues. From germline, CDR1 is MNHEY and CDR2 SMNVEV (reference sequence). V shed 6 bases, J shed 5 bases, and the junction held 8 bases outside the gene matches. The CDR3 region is CASSPNRGGYGYTF. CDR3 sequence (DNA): TGTGCCAGCAGCCCGAACAGGGGGGGTTATGGCTACACCTTC.